The 29 T cell receptor beta chains listed next were all sequenced from one sample in a study of human T cells and chemical hapten exposure. TCRdb re-called the 5' RACE reads with MiXCR, one entry per CDR3 protein. The repertoire includes over 70,000 distinct CDR3 sequences, about 15% of them detected once, and under 7.5% sits in the top ten. Unfractionated whole blood yielded total RNA. The receptors originated from a female donor in good health.

This sequence joins TRBV5-4 and TRBJ1-2; a possible D gene is TRBD1 (6 bases). The CDR3 covers 14 residues. Trimming took off 5 bases at V and 3 bases at J, with 14 bases between the two ends. Germline V gene sequence: CDR1 SGHNT, CDR2 YYREEE (reference sequence). The CDR3 DNA sequence: TGTGCCAGCAGTTTATTAACAGGGTACTATGGCTACACCTTC. Translating gives CASSLLTGYYGYTF.

V and J are TRBV28 and TRBJ1-2; D is unclear. Trimming took off 4 bases at V and 7 bases at J, with 16 bases between the two ends. This CDR3 has 14 residues. Germline lookup yields CDR1 MDHEN and CDR2 SYDVKM. CDR3 residues: CASSSRTHVLGYTF. The CDR3 DNA reads as TGTGCCAGCAGTTCAAGGACGCATGTTCTTGGCTACACCTTC.

This rearrangement joins TRBV23-1 to TRBJ2-1; 8 bases are shared with TRBD1. TRBV23-1 is an ORF, and what it does is uncertain. This CDR3 region has 17 residues. Trimming took 3 bases from V and 4 from J; bases not matched to a gene: 11. In DNA form, the CDR3 reads TGCGCCAGCAGTCACCACGGTTGGGACAGGCCATACAATGAGCAGTTCTTC. As protein: CASSHHGWDRPYNEQFF.

V and J are TRBV19 and TRBJ2-1; 8 positions agree with TRBD2. The junction had 19 bases not matched to a gene; V was cut back by 5 bases and J by 1 base. The CDR3 length is 20 residues. Germline V gene sequence: CDR1 LNHDA, CDR2 SQIVND (reference sequence). CDR3 sequence (DNA): TGTGCCAGTAGTCCCGACGGGGGGGTGAGGGCCGAGGAGTCCTACAATGAGCAGTTCTTC. Its protein is CASSPDGGVRAEESYNEQFF.

This clonotype was counted between two and nine times. This chain joins TRBV30 and TRBJ1-2, with D unresolved. Germline assignment: CDR1 GTSNPN and CDR2 SVGIG (reference sequence). V gave up 2 bases and J gave up 0 bases, with 4 bases separating them. The CDR3 loop spans 12 amino acids. This CDR3 is CAWSTTNYGYTF. CDR3 DNA: TGTGCCTGGAGTACAACTAACTATGGCTACACCTTC. The full variable domain, rest sourced from reference TRBV30 and TRBJ1-2, is SQTIHQWPATLVQPVGSPLSLECTVEGTSNPNLYWYRQAAGRGLQLLFYSVGIGQISSEVPQNLSASRPQDRQFILSSKKLLLSDSGFYLCAWSTTNYGYTFGSGTRLTVV.

This clonotype was seen a handful of times. The chain uses TRBV10-3 and TRBJ2-7, with 9 bases lining up with TRBD2. The CDR3 covers 14 residues. Germline lookup yields CDR1 ENHRY and CDR2 SYGVKD. The V segment lost 5 bases and the J segment 1 base; nucleotides outside the gene matches: 3. The DNA of the CDR3 is TGTGCCATCAGTCTAGCGGGACAATCCTACGAGCAGTACTTC. Translating gives CAISLAGQSYEQYF.

The chain is built from TRBV5-6 and TRBJ1-2; D ambiguous. This CDR3 has 13 amino acids. The germline V gene has CDR1 SGHDT and CDR2 YYEEEE. Trimming removed 1 base from V and 5 bases from J, with 9 bases in between. The CDR3 coding sequence is TGTGCCAGCAGCTTGAATACCGCGTATGGCTACACCTTC. Encoded protein: CASSLNTAYGYTF. The full variable domain, rest sourced from reference TRBV5-6 and TRBJ1-2, is DAGVTQSPTHLIKTRGQQVTLRCSPKSGHDTVSWYQQALGQGPQFIFQYYEEEERQRGNFPDRFSGHQFPNYSSELNVNALLLGDSALYLCASSLNTAYGYTFGSGTRLTVV.

This clonotype was picked up a small number of times. The chain joins TRBV12-3 or TRBV12-4 to TRBJ1-5, with 8 bases matching TRBD1. V was pared by 6 bases and J by 2 bases, with 6 bases of the junction left unmatched. The CDR3 length is 15 residues. The CDR3 is CASSRGQGGNQPQHF. CDR3 coding DNA: TGTGCCAGCAGCCGTGGACAGGGCGGCAATCAGCCCCAGCATTTT.

This clonotype was observed a few times. The rearrangement uses TRBV29-1 and TRBJ2-3; 12 nucleotides line up with TRBD2. With 8 bases clipped from V and 0 bases from J, the junction kept 15 bases outside the gene matches. The V gene's germline CDR1 is SQVTM and CDR2 ANQGSEA. The CDR3 is 18 amino acids. CDR3 amino acids: CSFRTAGLAGLSTDTQYF. The CDR3 DNA reads as TGCAGCTTTAGAACCGCGGGACTAGCGGGCCTAAGCACAGATACGCAGTATTTT.

The chain links TRBV11-3 to TRBJ2-1; D is possibly TRBD2 (5 bases). This CDR3 region has 14 residues. Trimming pared 5 bases from V and 1 base from J, leaving 9 bases between. From germline, CDR1 is SGHNT and CDR2 YENEEA. The CDR3 loop is CASSRDGSYNEQFF. As DNA, the CDR3 is TGTGCCAGCAGCCGGGATGGTTCCTACAATGAGCAGTTCTTC.

This clonotype was counted between two and nine times. The chain couples TRBV20-1 to TRBJ2-5; the match to TRBD2 covers 7 bases. CDR1 and CDR2 from the germline V gene are DFQATT and SNEGSKA (reference sequence). This CDR3 has 14 residues. V shed 3 bases and J 2 bases; nucleotides not matched to a gene: 6. CDR3 amino acids: CSASQAGNQETQYF. DNA of the CDR3: TGCAGTGCTAGCCAAGCGGGGAATCAAGAGACCCAGTACTTC.

This clonotype came up once. The chain employs TRBV28 and TRBJ2-1; unclear D gene. The germline V gene has CDR1 MDHEN and CDR2 SYDVKM. The length of the CDR3 is 15 residues. V was clipped by 2 bases and J by 7 bases, with 15 bases between them. In DNA form, the CDR3 reads TGTGCCAGCAGTTTAATAACCACTGGCGTGAATGAGCAGTTCTTC. It translates to CASSLITTGVNEQFF.

This clonotype was observed a few times. CDR3 sequence (DNA): TGCAGCGTGGATCGCCCGACGGGGGAGCAGTACTTC. Protein product: CSVDRPTGEQYF. The J gene is TRBJ2-7, the V gene TRBV29-1; D is perhaps TRBD2 (5 bases). Germline-derived CDR1 and CDR2 are SQVTM and ANQGSEA. V was cut by 6 bases and J by 7 bases, with 16 bases left in between. This CDR3 spans 12 amino acids.

The sample holds a few counts of this clonotype. The gene calls are TRBV15 and TRBJ1-4, with D hard to call. The CDR3 loop spans 16 amino acids. The V end was cut by 8 bases, the J end by 0 bases, with 16 bases between. Per germline, CDR1 LNHNV and CDR2 YYDKDF (reference sequence). The CDR3, as DNA: TGTGCCACCCAAAGACCTGGGAGCGCAACTAATGAAAAACTGTTTTTT. It is translated as CATQRPGSATNEKLFF.

This clonotype has only a few counts. The rearrangement uses TRBV20-1 and TRBJ1-5; the D gene is possibly TRBD1 (6 bases). Between the trimmed V and J ends, which lost 0 bases and 5 bases, there was a span of 8 bases. The CDR3 spans 13 residues. In germline, CDR1 is DFQATT, CDR2 SNEGSKA (reference sequence). The CDR3 DNA sequence: TGCAGTGCTAGAGATCCAGGGGATCAGCCCCAGCATTTT. Amino acids: CSARDPGDQPQHF.

This clonotype was observed a handful of times. The chain uses TRBV2 and TRBJ1-6, with D unclear. Looked up from germline, CDR1 is SNHLY and CDR2 is FYNNEI. Trimming shortened V by 0 bases and J by 12 bases, and 15 bases separated the two germline ends. The CDR3 has 15 residues. CDR3 residues: CASSEASTYGVPLHF. The CDR3 region has the DNA TGTGCCAGCAGTGAAGCGTCTACGTACGGCGTACCCCTCCACTTT.

This clonotype was recorded only once. The chain joins TRBV4-2 to TRBJ2-1, with D possibly TRBD1 on 5 matching bases. The V gene lost 3 bases and the J gene lost 2 bases, with 8 bases spanning the gap. The CDR3 has 14 residues. CDR1 is LGHNA, CDR2 YNFKEQ, per germline. The DNA for the CDR3 is TGTGCCAGCAGCCAGGGGCTCCCCTACAATGAGCAGTTCTTC. Translation gives CASSQGLPYNEQFF.

The chain couples TRBV2 to TRBJ2-4; D gene ambiguous. CDR3 length equals 13 residues. The V end lost 4 bases, the J end lost 8 bases, and 12 bases lay between the germline ends. Germline V gene data show CDR1 as SNHLY and CDR2 as FYNNEI. The CDR3 DNA reads as TGTGCCAGCAGTGTTGGTACTTTTGACATTCAGTACTTC. This sequence encodes CASSVGTFDIQYF.

The chain links TRBV28 to TRBJ2-1; 8 nucleotides align to TRBD2. This CDR3 has 16 residues. Germline CDR1 is MDHEN and CDR2 is SYDVKM. After removal of 2 bases from V and 2 bases from J, the junction contained 5 bases not matched to a gene. CDR3 region: CASSLHLGLAYNEQFF. CDR3 bases: TGTGCCAGCAGTTTACACCTGGGACTAGCCTACAATGAGCAGTTCTTC.

The V gene is TRBV11-2, the J gene TRBJ2-1; the D gene is possibly TRBD2 (6 bases). Trimming cost V 1 base and J 1 base, with 11 bases left between them. Germline CDR1 reads SGHAT; CDR2 reads FQNNGV. The CDR3 consists of 16 residues. The CDR3 DNA reads TGTGCCAGCAGCTTAGGTCCCGGGACTTCCTACAATGAGCAGTTCTTC. Amino acids: CASSLGPGTSYNEQFF.

The chain links TRBV2 to TRBJ2-7, with a possible D match to TRBD2 (6 bases). CDR1 is SNHLY and CDR2 is FYNNEI in the germline V gene. The CDR3 has 14 amino acids. V lost 6 bases and J lost 6, with 18 bases in between. CDR3 in amino acids: CASSKAGTPVEQYF. In DNA form, the CDR3 reads TGTGCCAGCAGCAAGGCCGGGACTCCAGTCGAGCAGTACTTC.

The J gene is TRBJ2-5, the V gene TRBV9, with D unclear. The CDR3 has 13 residues. The V and J ends lost 0 bases and 1 base respectively, with 4 bases between them. Germline CDR1 reads SGDLS; CDR2 reads YYNGEE. The chain's CDR3 is CASSVGLQETQYF. CDR3 DNA sequence: TGTGCCAGCAGCGTAGGCCTCCAAGAGACCCAGTACTTC.

The J gene is TRBJ2-1, the V gene TRBV5-1; tentative D call: TRBD2 (7 bases). The CDR3 covers 18 residues. Germline assignment: CDR1 SGHRS and CDR2 YFSETQ. V lost 4 bases to trimming and J lost 1 base, with 21 bases between them. The CDR3 coding sequence is TGCGCCAGCAGCGGGGGGGCTAGCGCGAGGGTGTCCTACAATGAGCAGTTCTTC. It encodes CASSGGASARVSYNEQFF. The whole variable domain, remainder taken from reference TRBV5-1 and TRBJ2-1, is KAGVTQTPRYLIKTRGQQVTLSCSPISGHRSVSWYQQTPGQGLQFLFEYFSETQRNKGNFPGRFSGRQFSNSRSEMNVSTLELGDSALYLCASSGGASARVSYNEQFFGPGTRLTVL.

This clonotype turned up a few times. The chain carries TRBV5-1 and TRBJ2-7, with D perhaps being TRBD1 or TRBD2 (5 bases each). Deletions cut 7 bases from V and 2 bases from J, with 13 bases between. CDR3 length: 13 residues. In germline, CDR1 is SGHRS, CDR2 YFSETQ. DNA for the CDR3: TGCGCCAGCCGAGGGACGGGAACCTACGAGCAGTACTTC. This gives the protein CASRGTGTYEQYF.

The sample holds a few counts of this clonotype. The chain combines TRBV15 with TRBJ1-5; the match to TRBD1 covers 7 bases. The CDR3 is made up of 15 amino acids. The trim removed 4 bases at V and 0 bases at J, leaving 3 bases unmatched. Germline V gene sequence: CDR1 LNHNV, CDR2 YYDKDF (reference sequence). The DNA of the CDR3 is TGTGCCACCAGCAAGGGGGCGAATAGCAATCAGCCCCAGCATTTT. Amino acid sequence: CATSKGANSNQPQHF. The variable domain in full, with the rest retrieved from reference TRBV15 and TRBJ1-5, is DAMVIQNPRYQVTQFGKPVTLSCSQTLNHNVMYWYQQKSSQAPKLLFHYYDKDFNNEADTPDNFQSRRPNTSFCFLDIRSPGLGDTAMYLCATSKGANSNQPQHFGDGTRLSIL.

In its sample, this clonotype was seen many times. The chain combines TRBV20-1 with TRBJ1-1; maybe TRBD1 (5 bases). The CDR3 loop spans 14 amino acids. Germline V gives CDR1 DFQATT, CDR2 SNEGSKA (reference sequence). V was cut by 3 bases and J by 5 bases, with 16 bases left in between. The CDR3 region is CSASGWGPETEAFF. The CDR3, as DNA: TGCAGTGCTAGTGGTTGGGGCCCAGAGACTGAAGCTTTCTTT.

This clonotype was detected only a few times. The V call is TRBV5-1, the J call TRBJ1-4; a weak D match, TRBD1 (6 bases). The CDR3 consists of 16 residues. Trimming cost V 0 bases and J 3 bases, with 12 bases left between them. Germline V gives CDR1 SGHRS, CDR2 YFSETQ. Written as DNA, the CDR3 is TGCGCCAGCAGCTTGGTGGGGGCGCGTTCTAATGAAAAACTGTTTTTT. Encoded protein: CASSLVGARSNEKLFF. Combining the CDR3 with reference TRBV5-1 and TRBJ1-4 gives the whole variable domain KAGVTQTPRYLIKTRGQQVTLSCSPISGHRSVSWYQQTPGQGLQFLFEYFSETQRNKGNFPGRFSGRQFSNSRSEMNVSTLELGDSALYLCASSLVGARSNEKLFFGSGTQLSVL.

Only a few counts were recorded for this clonotype. The rearrangement links TRBV5-1 to TRBJ1-2; 9 positions match TRBD1. CDR1 and CDR2 from the germline V gene are SGHRS and YFSETQ. The CDR3 spans 13 residues. J lost 8 bases, V lost 4 bases, and 6 bases had no gene match. CDR3 protein: CASSAQGARGYTF. CDR3 nucleotide sequence: TGCGCCAGCAGCGCACAGGGGGCGCGGGGCTACACCTTC. Variable domain in full (rest from reference TRBV5-1 and TRBJ1-2): KAGVTQTPRYLIKTRGQQVTLSCSPISGHRSVSWYQQTPGQGLQFLFEYFSETQRNKGNFPGRFSGRQFSNSRSEMNVSTLELGDSALYLCASSAQGARGYTFGSGTRLTVV.

This sequence joins TRBV29-1 and TRBJ1-1; maybe TRBD1 (6 bases). The CDR3 loop spans 13 amino acids. Germline assignment: CDR1 SQVTM and CDR2 ANQGSEA. Written as DNA, the CDR3 is TGCTCAAGTCGAGGGACACTGAACACTGAAGCTTTCTTT. It is translated as CSSRGTLNTEAFF.